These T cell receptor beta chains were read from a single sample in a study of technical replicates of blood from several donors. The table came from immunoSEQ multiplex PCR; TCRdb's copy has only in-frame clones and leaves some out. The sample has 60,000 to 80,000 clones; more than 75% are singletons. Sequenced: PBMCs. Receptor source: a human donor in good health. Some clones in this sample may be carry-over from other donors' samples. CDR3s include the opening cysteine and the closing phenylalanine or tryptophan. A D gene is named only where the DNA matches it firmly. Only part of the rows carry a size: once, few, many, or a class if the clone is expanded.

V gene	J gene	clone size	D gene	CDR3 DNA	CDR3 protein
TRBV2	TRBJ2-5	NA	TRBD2	TGTGCCAGCAGTGTGTTTGGGACTAGCCAAGAGACCCAGTACTTC	CASSVFGTSQETQYF
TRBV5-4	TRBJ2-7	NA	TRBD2	TGTGCCAGCAGCTTAGCGGGGGCCCACGAGCAGTACTTC	CASSLAGAHEQYF
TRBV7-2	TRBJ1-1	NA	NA	TGTGCCAGCAGCTCGCGGGGTCGGGGGAACACTGAAGCTTTCTTT	CASSSRGRGNTEAFF
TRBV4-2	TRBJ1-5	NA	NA	TGTGCCAGCAGCAGGGGCCGGAATAGCAATCAGCCCCAGCATTTT	CASSRGRNSNQPQHF
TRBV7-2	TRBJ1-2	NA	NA	TGTGCCAGCAGCCTCGACCCGGGCTATGGCTACACCTTC	CASSLDPGYGYTF
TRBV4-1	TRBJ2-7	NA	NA	TGCGCCAGCAGCCAAGGGGGAGCATACGAGCAGTACTTC	CASSQGGAYEQYF
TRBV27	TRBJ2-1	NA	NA	TGTGCCAGCAGTTTAATAGGTGGGAGGTATGGAAGAAATGAGCAGTTCTTC	CASSLIGGRYGRNEQFF
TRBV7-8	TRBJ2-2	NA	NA	TGTGCCAGCAGCACGCCCCGGGATGTCGCGGGGGAGCTGTTTTTT	CASSTPRDVAGELFF
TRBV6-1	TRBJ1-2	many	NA	TGTGCCAGCAGTGAGGACACCTACTATGGCTACACCTTC	CASSEDTYYGYTF
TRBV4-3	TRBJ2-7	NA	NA	TGCGCCAGCAGCCAAGACCAGAGGGGGTCCTACGAGCAGTACTTC	CASSQDQRGSYEQYF
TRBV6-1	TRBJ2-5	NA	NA	TGTGCCAGCGGGCAGGGTGGGGAGACCCAGTACTTC	CASGQGGETQYF
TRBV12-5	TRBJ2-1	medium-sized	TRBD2	TGTGCTAGTGGCCTTCTCCGGGGGGACAATGAGCAGTTCTTC	CASGLLRGDNEQFF
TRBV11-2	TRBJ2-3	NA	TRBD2	TGTGCCAGCAGCTTGTGGGGGGGGTCAACTAGCACAGATACGCAGTATTTT	CASSLWGGSTSTDTQYF
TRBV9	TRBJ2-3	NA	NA	TGTGCCAGCAGCGTAGAGGTGGGAGCCTTTACCACAGATACGCAGTATTTT	CASSVEVGAFTTDTQYF
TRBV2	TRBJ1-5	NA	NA	TGTGCCAGCAGTCGGGACATCTATCAGCCCCAGCATTTT	CASSRDIYQPQHF
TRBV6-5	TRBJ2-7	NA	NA	TGTGCCAGCAGTTACTCGAGGAGGGAGAGTCGTCAGTACTTC	CASSYSRRESRQYF
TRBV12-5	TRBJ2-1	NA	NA	TGTGCTAGTCATGATGGGAGCTCCTACAATGAGCAGTTCTTC	CASHDGSSYNEQFF
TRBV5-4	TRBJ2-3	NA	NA	TGTGCCAGCAGCTTGACCAGACTACCCAGCACAGATACGCAGTATTTT	CASSLTRLPSTDTQYF
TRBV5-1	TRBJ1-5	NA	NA	TGCGCCAGCAGCTTGGAGGGGACAAATCAGCCCCAGCATTTT	CASSLEGTNQPQHF
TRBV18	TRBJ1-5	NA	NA	TGTGCCAGCTCACCCTCGGGTCGGGGGAGAAGCAATCAGCCCCAGCATTTT	CASSPSGRGRSNQPQHF
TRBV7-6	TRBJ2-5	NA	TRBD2	TGTGCCAGCAGCCCCCGGGGGGACTCGGGGGAGACCCAGTACTTC	CASSPRGDSGETQYF
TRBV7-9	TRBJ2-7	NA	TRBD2	TGTGCCAGCAGCTTCGTGGGACTAGCGGGAGGGCCGAGCCCTTACGAGCAGTACTTC	CASSFVGLAGGPSPYEQYF
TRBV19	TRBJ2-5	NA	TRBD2	TGTGCCAGTAGTACGGGACTAGCGTTCCAAGAGACCCAGTACTTC	CASSTGLAFQETQYF
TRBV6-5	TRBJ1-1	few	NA	TGTGCCAGCAGTCATGGCCCTGAAGCTTTCTTT	CASSHGPEAFF
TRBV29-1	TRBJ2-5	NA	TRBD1	TGCAGCGTGAGACAGGGCCAAGAGACCCAGTACTTC	CSVRQGQETQYF
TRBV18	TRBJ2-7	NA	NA	TGTGCCAGCTCAGACGGGTCAGCAGGGGAGCAGTACTTC	CASSDGSAGEQYF
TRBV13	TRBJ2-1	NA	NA	TGTGCCAGCAGTAAGACAGGACCCAGCTCCTACAATGAGCAGTTCTTC	CASSKTGPSSYNEQFF
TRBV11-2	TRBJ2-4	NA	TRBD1	TGTGCCAGCAACCCCGGGACAGGGGGCAGCGATGGGGCCAAAAACATTCAGTACTTC	CASNPGTGGSDGAKNIQYF
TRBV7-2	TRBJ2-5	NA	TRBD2	TGTGCCAGCAGCCGCGCCGGGACTAGCGGGGCTGAGACCCAGTACTTC	CASSRAGTSGAETQYF
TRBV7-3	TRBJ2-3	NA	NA	TGTGCCAGCAGCTTGACTTACAGCACAGATACGCAGTATTTT	CASSLTYSTDTQYF
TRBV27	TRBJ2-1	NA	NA	TGTGCCAGCAGCGGACTGGGTAACAATGAGCAGTTCTTC	CASSGLGNNEQFF
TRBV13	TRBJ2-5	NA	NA	TGTGCCAGCAGCTCCAGGGAGACCCAGTACTTC	CASSSRETQYF
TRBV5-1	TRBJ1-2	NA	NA	TGCGCCAGCAGCTTGGCCGGGGGGTATCGACATGGCTACACCTTC	CASSLAGGYRHGYTF
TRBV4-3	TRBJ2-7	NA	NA	TGCGCCAGCAGCCAAGGGAGGGGGCTTGCGACCCACGAGCAGTACTTC	CASSQGRGLATHEQYF
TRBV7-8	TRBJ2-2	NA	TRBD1	TGTGCCAGCAGCTCAAGAACCCCGGGACAGGGGACCGGGGAGCTGTTTTTT	CASSSRTPGQGTGELFF
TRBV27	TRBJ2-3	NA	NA	TGTGCCAGCAGTTTCGGACAGAACACAGATACGCAGTATTTT	CASSFGQNTDTQYF